A single TCR beta chain is shown here with its context. The antigen is undetermined. The data derive from a study of T cell responses to AZD1222 COVID-19 vaccine. General study points: The donors showed a predominance of white British ancestry and of females, with possible underestimation of clonal diversity. Across spike, vaccine-associated CD4 TCRs were found, dominant at 160-218 and 743-854. Recipients of AZD1222 seropositive at baseline numbered only 5 or 6.

CDR1 LNHDA and CDR2 SQIVND come from the germline V gene (reference sequence). The CDR3 spans 14 residues. The V and J ends lost 6 bases and 2 bases respectively, with 13 bases between them. Only in-frame clones appear in the TCRdb table, and some are missing; sequencing was by immunoSEQ multiplex PCR. Of 100,000 to 150,000 clones listed, about 90% are singletons. Sequences were derived from peripheral blood, sampled on day 0 of MenACWY control vaccination. The V and J genes are TRBV19 and TRBJ1-1, with D maybe TRBD1 (5 bases). This clonotype was obtained from an adult in good health. The chain's CDR3 is CASRVSGLNTEAFF. CDR3 bases: TGTGCCAGTAGGGTTTCGGGGCTCAACACTGAAGCTTTCTTT.